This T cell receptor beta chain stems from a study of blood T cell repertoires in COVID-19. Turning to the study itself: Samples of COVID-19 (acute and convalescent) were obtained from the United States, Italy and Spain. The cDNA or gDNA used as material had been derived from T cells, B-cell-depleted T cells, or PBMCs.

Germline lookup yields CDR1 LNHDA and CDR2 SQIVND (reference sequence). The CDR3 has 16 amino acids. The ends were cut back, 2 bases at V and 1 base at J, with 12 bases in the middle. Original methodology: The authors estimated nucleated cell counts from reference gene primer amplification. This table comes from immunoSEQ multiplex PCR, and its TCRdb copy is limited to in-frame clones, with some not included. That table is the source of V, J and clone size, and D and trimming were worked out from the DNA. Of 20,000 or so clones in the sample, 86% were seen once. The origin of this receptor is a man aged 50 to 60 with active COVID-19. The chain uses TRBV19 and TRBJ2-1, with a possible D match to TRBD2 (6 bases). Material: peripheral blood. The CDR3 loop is CASSISSARSYNEQFF. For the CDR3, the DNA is TGTGCCAGTAGTATATCTAGCGCTAGGTCCTACAATGAGCAGTTCTTC.